Presented here are 24 T cell receptor beta chains from one specimen sequenced in a study of cytomegalovirus exposure and HLA in healthy donors (dated by TCRdb to about 2017). Library creation used the immunoSEQ multiplex PCR assay. The multiplex PCR relied on a mix of 60 forward primers for TCR Vbeta segments and 13 reverse primers for TCR Jbeta segments. TCRdb mirrors the immuneACCESS table, restricted to in-frame sequences. Some clones are absent from its copies; in checked studies, under half trace to an unresolved V gene, and the reason for the others is unknown. Recorded for this sample are 100,000 to 120,000 clones; about 80% of them occurred a single time. The ten largest clones represent roughly 2.9% of the sample. Sequencing was done on a sample of PBMCs. The origin of the receptors is a woman aged 60-75 years in good health and CMV-seropositive.

A single count supports this clone. The rearrangement links TRBV7-2 to TRBJ2-5; D gene unclear. The CDR3 covers 13 residues. V gave up 2 bases and J gave up 5 bases, with 9 bases separating them. CDR1 is SGHTA, CDR2 FQGNSA, per germline. The CDR3, as DNA: TGTGCCAGCAGCTTAATCCTGAGGGAGACCCAGTACTTC. Its protein is CASSLILRETQYF.

This chain joins TRBV5-1 and TRBJ1-2; 9 nucleotides line up with TRBD1. From germline, CDR1 is SGHRS and CDR2 YFSETQ. This CDR3 has 15 amino acids. After removal of 4 bases from V and 3 bases from J, the junction contained 7 bases not matched to a gene. The DNA for the CDR3 is TGCGCCAGCAGCCCTGGGGGACAGGGCCACTATGGCTACACCTTC. Protein: CASSPGGQGHYGYTF. Looking up the rest from reference TRBV5-1 and TRBJ1-2 gives the full variable domain: KAGVTQTPRYLIKTRGQQVTLSCSPISGHRSVSWYQQTPGQGLQFLFEYFSETQRNKGNFPGRFSGRQFSNSRSEMNVSTLELGDSALYLCASSPGGQGHYGYTFGSGTRLTVV.

The gene calls are TRBV7-9 and TRBJ2-1; 9 bases match TRBD2. Germline values: CDR1 SEHNR, CDR2 FQNEAQ (reference sequence). The CDR3 spans 16 residues. V shed 5 bases and J 1 base; nucleotides not matched to a gene: 6. CDR3 sequence (DNA): TGTGCCAGCAGCCTAAGTAGCGGGGGTTCCTACAATGAGCAGTTCTTC. Translating it yields CASSLSSGGSYNEQFF.

The table lists this clone with many counts. The V and J genes are TRBV4-1 and TRBJ1-1; D possibly corresponds to TRBD1 (6 bases). With 5 bases removed from V and 5 bases from J, the gap between germline ends came to 15 bases. CDR1 and CDR2 (germline): MGHRA, YSYEKL. The CDR3 length is 14 residues. Here the CDR3 DNA reads TGCGCCAGCAGCAGGGAGGGGGAGTGGACTGAAGCTTTCTTT. It codes for CASSREGEWTEAFF.

Only a few counts were recorded for this clone. This sequence joins TRBV28 and TRBJ1-2; 10 bases agree with TRBD1. Germline V gene data show CDR1 as MDHEN and CDR2 as SYDVKM. The CDR3 has 14 amino acids. The CDR3 DNA sequence: TGTGTAACTAAGACAGGGGGCGCAGTCTATGGCTACACCTTC. Protein: CVTKTGGAVYGYTF.

This sequence joins TRBV7-9 and TRBJ1-1, with 9 bases lining up with TRBD1. After removal of 5 bases from V and 3 bases from J, the junction contained 10 bases not matched to a gene. Germline CDR1 SEHNR, CDR2 FQNEAQ (reference sequence). This CDR3 spans 16 amino acids. This chain's CDR3 is CASSPGQGQWDTEAFF. Written as DNA, the CDR3 is TGTGCCAGCAGCCCCGGACAGGGGCAATGGGACACTGAAGCTTTCTTT.

This clone was recorded once. J is TRBJ2-1 and V is TRBV18; 7 bases align to TRBD2. There are 16 residues in the CDR3. Looked up from germline, CDR1 is KGHSH and CDR2 is LQKENI. V lost 1 base to trimming and J lost 3 bases; unmatched junction nucleotides: 6. The chain's CDR3 is CASSPLDSGIYNEQFF. The CDR3 DNA sequence: TGTGCCAGCTCACCACTAGACAGCGGGATCTACAATGAGCAGTTCTTC. Looking up the rest from reference TRBV18 and TRBJ2-1 gives the full variable domain: NAGVMQNPRHLVRRRGQEARLRCSPMKGHSHVYWYRQLPEEGLKFMVYLQKENIIDESGMPKERFSAEFPKEGPSILRIQQVVRGDSAAYFCASSPLDSGIYNEQFFGPGTRLTVL.

The CDR3 spells CASRTTDNEQFF. The CDR3 coding sequence is TGTGCCAGCAGGACTACCGACAATGAGCAGTTCTTC. The rearrangement uses TRBV25-1 and TRBJ2-1, with a weak D call TRBD2 (5 bases). This CDR3 is built from 12 residues. The V gene's germline CDR1 is MGHDK and CDR2 SYGVNS. The V end lost 6 bases, the J end lost 5 bases, and 8 bases lay between the germline ends.

The V and J genes are TRBV11-1 and TRBJ2-5, with D possibly TRBD1 on 6 matching bases. The germline gives CDR1 SGHAT, CDR2 FQDESV (reference sequence). The V and J ends lost 6 bases and 4 bases respectively, with 18 bases between them. The CDR3 is 15 residues long. CDR3 nucleotide sequence: TGTGCCAGCAGTACCACACAGGGCCTGGGAGAGACCCAGTACTTC. Translating it yields CASSTTQGLGETQYF.

The rearrangement joins TRBV4-2 to TRBJ2-7; D might be TRBD2 (7 bases). The germline CDR1 and CDR2 sequences are LGHNA and YNFKEQ. Deletions cut 0 bases from V and 2 bases from J, with 17 bases between. This CDR3 is 17 amino acids long. DNA for the CDR3: TGTGCCAGCAGCCAAGATGGGGGGGCTAGCTCCACCTACGAGCAGTACTTC. This gives the protein CASSQDGGASSTYEQYF.

CDR3 region: CASSSVAGAGDNEQFF. The CDR3 coding sequence is TGTGCCAGCAGCTCGGTAGCGGGAGCGGGAGACAATGAGCAGTTCTTC. The J gene is TRBJ2-1, the V gene TRBV7-9; 9 positions agree with TRBD2. The CDR3 has 16 residues. Germline CDR1 and CDR2: SEHNR and FQNEAQ (reference sequence). The V segment lost 4 bases and the J segment 5 bases; nucleotides outside the gene matches: 9.

V gene TRBV4-2 combines with J gene TRBJ1-2; a weak D match, TRBD1 (6 bases). Trimming took 4 bases from V and 8 from J, leaving 20 bases between them. The germline V gene encodes CDR1 LGHNA and CDR2 YNFKEQ. The CDR3 is made up of 15 amino acids. CDR3 in DNA: TGTGCCAGCAGCCTAGCCAGGGGAAGATCGGGAGGCTACACCTTC. Its protein is CASSLARGRSGGYTF.

This sequence joins TRBV27 and TRBJ2-1; 11 nucleotides line up with TRBD2. CDR3 length: 13 amino acids. Germline CDR1 and CDR2: MNHEY and SMNVEV (reference sequence). With 7 bases clipped from V and 6 bases from J, the junction kept 2 bases outside the gene matches. The CDR3 coding sequence is TGTGCCAGCATGACTAGCGGGGTCAATGAGCAGTTCTTC. Amino acids: CASMTSGVNEQFF.

The rearrangement uses TRBV7-2 and TRBJ2-1, with TRBD2 matching over 13 bases. Germline CDR1 reads SGHTA; CDR2 reads FQGNSA. This CDR3 spans 15 amino acids. J was trimmed by 9 bases and V by 6 bases; bases with no gene match: 8. This CDR3 is CASRNGLAGVGEQFF. In nucleotides, the CDR3 is TGTGCCAGCAGAAACGGACTAGCGGGAGTAGGTGAGCAGTTCTTC.

In regard to this clone: At one of its ends the junction is not consistent with the germline gene, which may arise from a read error. CDR3 protein: CASRFLETGGEDF. CDR3 nucleotides: TGTGCCAGTAGGTTCTTGGAGACAGGGGGCGAGGACTTC. The rearrangement uses TRBV6-1 and TRBJ2-7; 10 bases align to TRBD1. Per the germline V gene, CDR1 is MNHNS and CDR2 is SASEGT. This CDR3 has 13 residues.

The chain carries TRBV12-5 and TRBJ2-1; TRBD2 aligns across 9 bases. Germline V lookup: CDR1 LGHNT, CDR2 FRNRAP. The CDR3 is 15 residues long. V shed 5 bases, J shed 8 bases, and the junction held 10 bases outside the gene matches. In nucleotides, the CDR3 is TGTGCTAGTGGTAGCGGGACTAGCCAGTCCGATGAGCAGTTCTTC. Residues: CASGSGTSQSDEQFF.

The chain couples TRBV9 to TRBJ2-5; 7 positions match TRBD2. From germline, CDR1 is SGDLS and CDR2 YYNGEE. V lost 2 bases, J lost 5 bases, and 9 bases stayed unmatched. The CDR3 is 15 amino acids. CDR3 in amino acids: CASSVGGSGQETQYF. The CDR3 DNA reads as TGTGCCAGCAGCGTGGGCGGGAGCGGGCAGGAGACCCAGTACTTC.

V is TRBV19 and J is TRBJ2-7; D ambiguous. V was shortened by 7 bases and J by 9 bases, with 16 bases between the two germline ends. Per the germline V gene, CDR1 is LNHDA and CDR2 is SQIVND (reference sequence). This CDR3 region has 12 residues. The DNA for the CDR3 is TGTGCCAGTATCTCGCCCGCCGCAGTGCAGTACTTC. Residues: CASISPAAVQYF.

J is TRBJ1-1 and V is TRBV7-9, with D possibly being TRBD1 (5 bases). Trimming took off 5 bases at V and 4 bases at J, with 17 bases between the two ends. This CDR3 comprises 15 residues. Looked up from germline, CDR1 is SEHNR and CDR2 is FQNEAQ (reference sequence). The CDR3 spells CASSRGAVGGTEAFF. The CDR3 DNA reads TGTGCCAGCAGCCGAGGGGCGGTGGGGGGCACTGAAGCTTTCTTT.

This clone has only one observation. The rearrangement links TRBV7-9 to TRBJ2-7, with D tentatively TRBD2 (6 bases). Germline V gives CDR1 SEHNR, CDR2 FQNEAQ (reference sequence). V dropped 5 bases and J dropped 4 bases, with 21 bases sitting between them. CDR3 size: 16 residues. CDR3 in amino acids: CASSPWRGPERYEQYF. CDR3 in DNA: TGTGCCAGCAGCCCTTGGAGGGGCCCGGAAAGATACGAGCAGTACTTC.

This sequence joins TRBV13 and TRBJ1-2; D possibly corresponds to TRBD1 (5 bases). Trimming removed 0 bases from V and 0 bases from J, with 17 bases in between. Germline V CDR1 and CDR2: PRHDT, FYEKMQ (reference sequence). CDR3 size: 18 residues. This chain's CDR3 is CASSLGGWRDGSNYGYTF. CDR3 bases: TGTGCCAGCAGCTTAGGCGGGTGGAGGGACGGGTCTAACTATGGCTACACCTTC.

This clone was found a few times. V gene TRBV5-4 combines with J gene TRBJ2-3, with D tentatively TRBD2 (6 bases). V was cut by 3 bases and J by 0 bases, with 11 bases left in between. Germline CDR1 is SGHNT and CDR2 is YYREEE (reference sequence). The CDR3 has 15 residues. The CDR3 here is CASSSAGTSTDTQYF. CDR3 sequence (DNA): TGTGCCAGCAGCTCGGCGGGAACTAGCACAGATACGCAGTATTTT.

The gene calls are TRBV2 and TRBJ2-1; 9 nucleotides agree with TRBD1. J gave up 5 bases and V 6 bases, and 8 bases lay outside the gene matches. CDR1 and CDR2 (germline): SNHLY, FYNNEI. This CDR3 is 15 amino acids long. CDR3 coding DNA: TGTGCCAGCAGGCCCCGGGACAGGGCCAACAATGAGCAGTTCTTC. The encoded protein is CASRPRDRANNEQFF. The whole variable domain, filled in from reference TRBV2 and TRBJ2-1, reads EPEVTQTPSHQVTQMGQEVILRCVPISNHLYFYWYRQILGQKVEFLVSFYNNEISEKSEIFDDQFSVERPDGSNFTLKIRSTKLEDSAMYFCASRPRDRANNEQFFGPGTRLTVL.

The chain is built from TRBV5-6 and TRBJ2-5; D remains ambiguous. The CDR3 spans 15 residues. Germline V gene sequence: CDR1 SGHDT, CDR2 YYEEEE. V was pared by 6 bases and J by 4 bases, with 19 bases between. The CDR3 coding sequence is TGTGCCAGCACCCCCCCAGGTAAGGCTGGAGAGACCCAGTACTTC. Translating gives CASTPPGKAGETQYF.